This T cell receptor (beta chain) appears in the sequencing data of a study of neoadjuvant anti-PD-1 for oral cavity cancer. Study-wide results and caveats: Only three patients per response group were TCR-analyzed; validation needed.

V dropped 2 bases and J dropped 5 bases, with 18 bases sitting between them. The CDR3 spans 16 residues. Germline lookup yields CDR1 MNHEY and CDR2 SMNVEV (reference sequence). Assay: immunoSEQ multiplex PCR; the TCRdb copy retains only in-frame clones and omits some. The sample holds fewer than 90,000 clones, approximately 80% seen once. No culture or expansion preceded analysis of these blood cells. Points on this clone: Its antigen is currently unknown.

The chain joins TRBV27 to TRBJ1-2; D remains unclear. The sequence came from a person aged 40 to 85 with oral cavity squamous cell carcinoma. The sequenced sample was PBMCs, obtained before nivolumab (anti-PD-1) treatment. Here the CDR3 reads CASSLEPSGPQYGYTF. CDR3 sequence (DNA): TGTGCCAGCAGTTTAGAGCCCTCGGGTCCGCAATATGGCTACACCTTC.